This T cell receptor beta chain is drawn from a study of blood T cell repertoires in COVID-19 (dated by TCRdb to the early 2020s). Broadly, across the study: Collaborator samples came from the United States, Italy and Spain and covered acute and convalescent phases of COVID-19. The repertoires were released in a freely available public database intended as a resource for research on the immune response to SARS-CoV-2. Subjects who had been exposed to COVID-19, were actively infected with it, or had recovered from it provided the deeply sampled blood TCRbeta repertoires that made up the dataset. The material from the prospective study consisted of cDNA or gDNA derived from T cells, B-cell-depleted T cells, or PBMCs. Where HLA class I and class II types were available, the types were taken from metadata supplied by the sample provider, not from assay-based typing. Samples came from the ongoing ImmuneRACE study (first 160 participants) plus 1,254 subjects from 6 global collaborators. A de-identified subject ID, COVID-19 status, age in years and sex were almost always included in the sample metadata.

A second Seattle source provided samples from volunteer blood donors who had recovered from COVID-19. Each collaborating institution followed its own protocols to collect whole blood in K2EDTA tubes. For TCRbeta analysis, collaborator samples were shipped as frozen whole blood, as isolated PBMCs, or as DNA extracted from either sample type. For this clone: There is no known antigen for this receptor. Per-base quality was not reported, and no clone a single base away is much larger than it.

The immunoSEQ Assay, a bias-controlled multiplex PCR, was used to amplify TCRbeta CDR3 regions from genomic DNA. In the paper's pipeline: Within the assay, amplification of reference gene primers was used to estimate how many nucleated cells each sample contained. To quantify the absolute abundance of each unique TCRbeta CDR3 rearrangement, sequence reads were collapsed and filtered. For each sample, productive Simpson clonality was calculated by taking the square root of Simpson's diversity index across productive rearrangements. Not all clones reach the TCRdb copy of this immuneACCESS table, which keeps in-frame sequences only. Checked studies attribute under half of the gap to unresolved V genes and leave the rest unexplained. V and J calls and clone size are copied from that table; D and trimming were computed from the DNA. In all, the sample holds some 270,000 clones, and approximately 86% of those were seen once. Together, the top ten hold under 2% of the sample.

Findings and caveats that apply to the study as a whole: How much clinical and demographic metadata was included differed by source and by participant, and the metadata was provided uncurated.

V is pared back by 2 bases and J by 2 bases, with 13 bases lying between the germline termini. In the germline V gene (reference sequence), CDR1 corresponds to MNHEY and CDR2 to SMNVEV. The CDR3 covers 17 residues, taking in both the cysteine and the phenylalanine. Solely the CDR3 DNA is kept, with 51 bases framed from the first base. Sequenced material: peripheral blood. The receptor's source is a woman aged 55-69 years who had recovered from COVID-19. Recombination linked TRBV27 to TRBJ1-6; TRBD1 could be the D gene, as 6 bases match. In nucleotides, the sequence is TGTGCCAGCAGTTTACGGCAATACAGGGCCTATAATTCACCCCTCCACTTT. Its protein is CASSLRQYRAYNSPLHF.